This TCR beta chain was captured by sequencing in a study of cytomegalovirus exposure and HLA in healthy donors. Study-level points and caveats: Earlier findings revealed that most TCR beta V segments proved productive either about 87% or about 30% of the time.

Germline lookup yields CDR1 SGDLS and CDR2 YYNGEE. The CDR3 consists of 15 residues. J lost 4 bases, V lost 7 bases, and 9 bases had no gene match. On this clone itself: What it binds is not known.

A multiplex PCR was run with 60 Vbeta primers and 13 Jbeta primers. TCRdb's table, derived via immunoSEQ multiplex PCR, lists solely in-frame clones and lacks some. This sample has about 160,000 clones, with approximately 72% found just once. The V gene is TRBV9, the J gene TRBJ2-1; 9 nucleotides agree with TRBD2. The origin of this receptor is a female donor in good health and CMV-seronegative. What was sequenced was PBMCs. The CDR3 bases are TGTGCCAGCGCCGGACCCAGCGGGGGGTACAATGAGCAGTTCTTC. It translates to CASAGPSGGYNEQFF.